The 10 T cell receptor beta chains below come from one sample, sequenced in a study of spatial heterogeneity in lung cancer. Time point noted: sample taken at primary tumor resection. Tumor, nontumor lung or frozen PBMC supplied whole RNA, sequenced without sorting. TCRdb analysed the 5' RACE reads with MiXCR anew, one entry per CDR3 protein. The sample has about 4,900 distinct CDR3 sequences, roughly 17% seen once. The material was PBMCs, obtained at surgery. The source is a male donor with early-stage non-small cell lung cancer.

This clonotype is judged medium-sized. V and J are TRBV4-1 and TRBJ1-4; 8 nucleotides line up with TRBD1. The CDR3 length is 15 residues. With 5 bases clipped from V and 5 bases from J, the junction kept 7 bases outside the gene matches. CDR1 is MGHRA, CDR2 YSYEKL, per germline. The CDR3 nucleotides are TGCGCCAGCAGCTCCTCCAGGGGGCAGAATGAAAAACTGTTTTTT. Translation gives CASSSSRGQNEKLFF.

This clonotype was seen at least ten times. The rearrangement links TRBV6-5 to TRBJ1-1, with no clear D. V was pared by 6 bases and J by 0 bases, with 5 bases between. This CDR3 is built from 12 residues. In germline, CDR1 is MNHEY, CDR2 SVGAGI. The CDR3 region is CASRRLNTEAFF. The CDR3 DNA reads as TGTGCCAGCAGAAGGTTGAACACTGAAGCTTTCTTT.

This clonotype is labeled as medium-sized. This chain connects TRBV9 to TRBJ1-6; D remains ambiguous. V gave up 9 bases and J gave up 14 bases, with 6 bases separating them. The CDR3 is 8 amino acids. Per germline, CDR1 SGDLS and CDR2 YYNGEE. CDR3 DNA: TGTGCCACCCCCTCCCTCCACTTT. It translates to CATPSLHF.

The chain combines TRBV2 with TRBJ2-7; the match to TRBD1 covers 10 bases. V gave up 4 bases and J gave up 0 bases; unmatched junction bases: 3. The CDR3 contains 15 residues. Germline CDR1 is SNHLY and CDR2 is FYNNEI. The CDR3 spells CASSVGTGASYEQYF. In DNA form, the CDR3 reads TGTGCCAGCAGTGTGGGGACAGGGGCCTCCTACGAGCAGTACTTC. Combining the CDR3 with reference TRBV2 and TRBJ2-7 gives the whole variable domain EPEVTQTPSHQVTQMGQEVILRCVPISNHLYFYWYRQILGQKVEFLVSFYNNEISEKSEIFDDQFSVERPDGSNFTLKIRSTKLEDSAMYFCASSVGTGASYEQYFGPGTRLTVT.

This clonotype is classed as medium-sized (0.01 to 0.1%). The rearrangement joins TRBV7-9 to TRBJ2-7; D is ambiguous. Trimming cost V 1 base and J 0 bases, with 7 bases left between them. The CDR3 is 14 residues long. Germline values: CDR1 SEHNR, CDR2 FQNEAQ (reference sequence). The CDR3 sequence is CASSLGQNSYEQYF. DNA for the CDR3: TGTGCCAGCAGCTTAGGGCAGAACTCCTACGAGCAGTACTTC. The full variable domain, rest sourced from reference TRBV7-9 and TRBJ2-7, is DTGVSQNPRHKITKRGQNVTFRCDPISEHNRLYWYRQTLGQGPEFLTYFQNEAQLEKSRLLSDRFSAERPKGSFSTLEIQRTEQGDSAMYLCASSLGQNSYEQYFGPGTRLTVT.

The J gene is TRBJ1-4, the V gene TRBV5-1, with D hard to call. The CDR3 length is 16 residues. With 1 base removed from V and 8 bases from J, the gap between germline ends came to 18 bases. The V gene's germline CDR1 is SGHRS and CDR2 YFSETQ. The CDR3 sequence is CASSLNGAIFGEKLFF. The DNA of the CDR3 is TGCGCCAGCAGCTTGAACGGTGCCATCTTCGGCGAAAAACTGTTTTTT.

The rearrangement joins TRBV7-2 to TRBJ2-1; D is unclear. The CDR3 loop spans 15 amino acids. CDR1 and CDR2 from the germline V gene are SGHTA and FQGNSA. V was clipped by 2 bases and J by 4 bases, with 12 bases between them. CDR3 protein: CASSLIADRYNEQFF. The CDR3 DNA is TGTGCCAGCAGCTTAATCGCGGATAGATACAATGAGCAGTTCTTC. The full variable domain, in which reference TRBV7-2 and TRBJ2-1 provide the parts outside the CDR3, is GAGVSQSPSNKVTEKGKDVELRCDPISGHTALYWYRQSLGQGLEFLIYFQGNSAPDKSGLPSDRFSAERTGGSVSTLTIQRTQQEDSAVYLCASSLIADRYNEQFFGPGTRLTVL.

The chain has TRBV20-1 and TRBJ2-6; D not certain. Trimming shortened V by 3 bases and J by 0 bases, and 6 bases separated the two germline ends. Looked up from germline, CDR1 is DFQATT and CDR2 is SNEGSKA (reference sequence). The CDR3 has 14 amino acids. The CDR3 protein is CSARVASGANVLTF. The CDR3 DNA reads TGCAGTGCTAGGGTAGCCTCTGGGGCCAACGTCCTGACTTTC.

This clonotype was seen ten or more times. This chain connects TRBV19 to TRBJ1-5; tentative D call: TRBD1 (6 bases). The CDR3 is made up of 16 amino acids. Germline CDR1 reads LNHDA; CDR2 reads SQIVND (reference sequence). Trimming took off 3 bases at V and 4 bases at J, with 16 bases between the two ends. CDR3 nucleotides: TGTGCCAGTAGTATCAGGGCAGGGGCCTCTAATCAGCCCCAGCATTTT. Encoded protein: CASSIRAGASNQPQHF.

In its sample, this clonotype ranks as medium-sized (0.01 to 0.1%). V and J are TRBV18 and TRBJ1-2; D gene unclear. CDR1 is KGHSH, CDR2 LQKENI, per germline. Deletions cut 6 bases from V and 8 bases from J, with 10 bases between. The CDR3 length is 11 residues. CDR3 loop: CASSDYKGYTF. DNA of the CDR3: TGTGCCAGCTCGGATTACAAGGGCTACACCTTC.